The 29 T cell receptor beta chains below come from one sample, sequenced in a study of blood T cell repertoires in COVID-19. Profiling relied on immunoSEQ multiplex PCR, and the TCRdb table lists in-frame clones only, not all of them. The repertoire holds approximately 220,000 clones, with 65% to 90% as singletons. Sequencing used peripheral blood. The receptors were gathered from a man aged 50-60 years with acute or convalescent COVID-19.

The rearrangement uses TRBV27 and TRBJ1-2; 7 positions agree with TRBD1. CDR3 length equals 14 residues. Germline CDR1 is MNHEY and CDR2 is SMNVEV (reference sequence). With V trimmed by 6 bases and J by 4 bases, 8 bases remained unmatched. CDR3 in DNA: TGTGCCAGCAGCCGACTCGGGACAGCCTATGGCTACACCTTC. The encoded protein is CASSRLGTAYGYTF.

For this clone: The sample has other DNA sequences that encode this CDR3 too. The V and J genes are TRBV6-5 and TRBJ2-3, with D perhaps TRBD2 (5 bases). The CDR3 runs 14 residues. Per the germline V gene, CDR1 is MNHEY and CDR2 is SVGAGI. Trimming pared 0 bases from V and 1 base from J, leaving 5 bases between. The DNA of the CDR3 is TGTGCCAGCAGTTACTCGGGAGGCACAGATACGCAGTATTTT. Protein: CASSYSGGTDTQYF.

The chain joins TRBV10-3 to TRBJ1-3, with 9 positions matching TRBD1. From germline, CDR1 is ENHRY and CDR2 SYGVKD. This CDR3 is built from 14 residues. The V gene end was trimmed by 4 bases and the J gene end by 4 bases; junction bases not matched to a gene: 2. CDR3 DNA: TGTGCCATCAGTGGAGGACAGGGGGGAAACACCATATATTTT. Its translation is CAISGGQGGNTIYF.

The chain combines TRBV29-1 with TRBJ1-2, with 7 bases matching TRBD1. This CDR3 contains 13 residues. V trimming: 0 bases; J trimming: 14 bases; junction bases outside the gene matches: 12. CDR1 is SQVTM and CDR2 is ANQGSEA in the germline V gene. The CDR3 protein is CSVEERQGVRRTF. Written as DNA, the CDR3 is TGCAGCGTTGAAGAAAGGCAGGGGGTAAGAAGGACCTTC.

The rearrangement uses TRBV4-1 and TRBJ1-2; 9 bases agree with TRBD1. The CDR3 loop spans 14 amino acids. CDR1 is MGHRA, CDR2 YSYEKL, per germline. Trimming at V came to 4 bases and at J to 3 bases, leaving 3 bases not matched to a gene. The chain's CDR3 is CASSRRDRDYGYTF. CDR3 bases: TGCGCCAGCAGCCGCCGGGACAGGGACTATGGCTACACCTTC.

This clone was observed a few times. This sequence joins TRBV7-3 and TRBJ2-2, with D unclear. The CDR3 has 13 amino acids. Looked up from germline, CDR1 is SGHTA and CDR2 is FQGTGA. V was clipped by 4 bases and J by 5 bases, with 8 bases between them. CDR3 bases: TGTGCCAGCAGCTCTGTTTCGACCGGGGAGCTGTTTTTT. Amino acid sequence: CASSSVSTGELFF.

The chain carries TRBV6-5 and TRBJ2-7; D is perhaps TRBD1 (6 bases). V gave up 6 bases and J gave up 4 bases, with 19 bases separating them. The CDR3 extends over 15 amino acids. CDR1 and CDR2 from the germline V gene are MNHEY and SVGAGI. CDR3 coding DNA: TGTGCCAGCAGCTACCTATTTGACAGGAGTTACGAGCAGTACTTC. It specifies CASSYLFDRSYEQYF.

The rearrangement links TRBV5-5 to TRBJ1-2; 8 nucleotides match TRBD1. This CDR3 region has 15 residues. J lost 5 bases, V lost 5 bases, and 11 bases had no gene match. The germline V gene encodes CDR1 SGHKS and CDR2 YYEKEE (reference sequence). DNA of the CDR3: TGTGCCAGCAGTTCCCTGGGACAGGCGCTTTATGGCTACACCTTC. Protein product: CASSSLGQALYGYTF.

The rearrangement links TRBV11-2 to TRBJ2-7, with D possibly being TRBD1 (6 bases). In germline, CDR1 is SGHAT, CDR2 FQNNGV. Trimming took 5 bases from V and 4 from J, leaving 12 bases between them. The CDR3 sequence is 13 residues long. The CDR3: CASSLRTVYEQYF. CDR3 sequence (DNA): TGTGCCAGCAGCCTCCGGACAGTGTACGAGCAGTACTTC. The complete variable domain, with remaining parts taken from reference TRBV11-2 and TRBJ2-7, reads EAGVAQSPRYKIIEKRQSVAFWCNPISGHATLYWYQQILGQGPKLLIQFQNNGVVDDSQLPKDRFSAERLKGVDSTLKIQPAKLEDSAVYLCASSLRTVYEQYFGPGTRLTVT.

The sample holds one count of this clone. The rearrangement uses TRBV5-5 and TRBJ1-6; 8 bases are shared with TRBD1. Looked up from germline, CDR1 is SGHKS and CDR2 is YYEKEE (reference sequence). The V gene end was trimmed by 5 bases and the J gene end by 5 bases; junction bases not matched to a gene: 9. The CDR3 runs to 16 residues. The CDR3 loop is CASSQASTGDNSPLHF. Here the CDR3 DNA reads TGTGCCAGCAGTCAGGCCTCGACAGGGGATAATTCACCCCTCCACTTT.

The chain joins TRBV5-4 to TRBJ1-2, with D hard to call. The CDR3 runs 14 residues. V lost 5 bases and J 3 bases, leaving 14 bases between the germline ends. Germline CDR1 and CDR2: SGHNT and YYREEE (reference sequence). The CDR3 loop reads CASSLEGGDYGYTF. CDR3 bases: TGTGCCAGCAGTCTTGAGGGTGGAGACTATGGCTACACCTTC.

V and J are TRBV20-1 and TRBJ1-1; no clear D. Trimming took off 6 bases at V and 1 base at J, with 6 bases between the two ends. The length of the CDR3 is 11 residues. CDR1 DFQATT and CDR2 SNEGSKA come from the germline V gene (reference sequence). CDR3 DNA: TGCAGTGCCCCGTGGAACACTGAAGCTTTCTTT. Its protein is CSAPWNTEAFF.

The gene calls are TRBV5-6 and TRBJ2-5, with D possibly being TRBD2 (7 bases). The germline CDR1 and CDR2 sequences are SGHDT and YYEEEE. Between the trimmed V and J ends, which lost 4 bases and 5 bases, there was a span of 12 bases. This CDR3 spans 13 amino acids. The CDR3 region is CASSGGAWETQYF. DNA for the CDR3: TGTGCCAGCAGCGGGGGGGCCTGGGAGACCCAGTACTTC.

This clone was detected once. The chain employs TRBV18 and TRBJ2-7; 8 positions agree with TRBD1. The J segment lost 7 bases and the V segment lost 3 bases, leaving 5 bases of the junction unmatched. The CDR3 runs 13 residues. Germline V gene sequence: CDR1 KGHSH, CDR2 LQKENI. The CDR3, as DNA: TGTGCCAGCTCACCGGGACAGGTCGGTGAGCAGTACTTC. Translating it yields CASSPGQVGEQYF.

This clone was found once. The chain combines TRBV27 with TRBJ1-2, with 10 bases aligning to TRBD1. Germline values: CDR1 MNHEY, CDR2 SMNVEV (reference sequence). V shed 4 bases and J 6 bases; nucleotides not matched to a gene: 8. This CDR3 is built from 15 residues. CDR3 bases: TGTGCCAGCAGTTCCTTAGGGACAGGGGAGGATGGCTACACCTTC. Translated, it gives CASSSLGTGEDGYTF.

The CDR3 sequence: CASSPTDRGHGYTF. CDR3 DNA sequence: TGCGCCAGCAGCCCTACGGACAGGGGGCATGGCTACACCTTC. The chain uses TRBV4-1 and TRBJ1-2; TRBD1 matches at 11 bases. CDR3 length: 14 amino acids. J gave up 6 bases and V 4 bases, and 4 bases lay outside the gene matches. The germline V gene encodes CDR1 MGHRA and CDR2 YSYEKL.

A few counts support this clone. CDR3 bases: TGTGCCAGCAGTCTAGCGGGGGCACAAGAGACCCAGTACTTC. Translation gives CASSLAGAQETQYF. The chain couples TRBV11-2 to TRBJ2-5, with 10 bases fitting TRBD2. This CDR3 has 14 amino acids. Germline V lookup: CDR1 SGHAT, CDR2 FQNNGV. V was pared by 6 bases and J by 2 bases, with 3 bases of the junction left unmatched.

V and J are TRBV6-5 and TRBJ1-1, with D possibly TRBD1 on 6 matching bases. Germline V gives CDR1 MNHEY, CDR2 SVGAGI. This CDR3 has 14 residues. Trimming shortened V by 7 bases and J by 6 bases, and 18 bases separated the two germline ends. The CDR3 DNA reads TGTGCCAGCACCCTCGACAGGAAGGTCGCTGAAGCTTTCTTT. Protein sequence: CASTLDRKVAEAFF.

V is TRBV3-1 (or the pseudogene TRBV3-2) and J is TRBJ2-5, with TRBD2 identical over 8 bases. Germline CDR1 LGHDT, CDR2 YNNKEL (reference sequence). The J segment lost 2 bases and the V segment lost 8 bases, leaving 10 bases of the junction unmatched. The CDR3 consists of 15 residues. DNA of the CDR3: TGTGCCAGCCGGGGGGGGCTAAACCCTCAAGAGACCCAGTACTTC. Protein sequence: CASRGGLNPQETQYF.

The chain joins TRBV6-6 to TRBJ1-5; 7 bases fit TRBD1. V shed 2 bases and J 4 bases; nucleotides not matched to a gene: 8. Per the germline V gene, CDR1 is MNHNY and CDR2 is SVGAGI (reference sequence). The CDR3 runs to 16 residues. CDR3 region: CASSYDPEGQNQPQHF. The CDR3 DNA sequence: TGTGCCAGCAGTTACGACCCTGAGGGACAGAATCAGCCCCAGCATTTT.

This clone was seen only once. The chain has TRBV6-5 and TRBJ2-7, with TRBD1 identical over 9 bases. The V gene's germline CDR1 is MNHEY and CDR2 SVGAGI. The CDR3 sequence is 14 residues long. V lost 7 bases and J lost 3; bases outside the gene matches: 7. The CDR3 DNA sequence: TGTGCCAGCAATGTGGGGGGACAGGGCTACGAGCAGTACTTC. It yields the protein CASNVGGQGYEQYF.

V and J are TRBV5-3 and TRBJ2-7; maybe TRBD1 (6 bases). TRBV5-3 is sorted into the ORF group, with uncertain function. The length of the CDR3 is 18 residues. The V and J ends lost 4 bases and 1 base respectively, with 24 bases between them. CDR3 in amino acids: CARSPEGRGTNLSYEQYF. The CDR3 bases are TGTGCCAGAAGCCCGGAAGGCCGAGGGACAAATCTATCCTACGAGCAGTACTTC.

The genes are TRBV2 and TRBJ1-1; TRBD1 agrees at 7 bases. There are 15 residues in the CDR3. Germline assignment: CDR1 SNHLY and CDR2 FYNNEI. With 5 bases clipped from V and 0 bases from J, the junction kept 6 bases outside the gene matches. In DNA, the CDR3 is TGTGCCAGCAGTCCTCGGGACAGCTTGAACACTGAAGCTTTCTTT. Protein product: CASSPRDSLNTEAFF. The complete variable domain, with remaining parts taken from reference TRBV2 and TRBJ1-1, reads EPEVTQTPSHQVTQMGQEVILRCVPISNHLYFYWYRQILGQKVEFLVSFYNNEISEKSEIFDDQFSVERPDGSNFTLKIRSTKLEDSAMYFCASSPRDSLNTEAFFGQGTRLTVV.

The chain employs TRBV10-3 and TRBJ2-1, with TRBD2 identical over 7 bases. J was trimmed by 6 bases and V by 3 bases; bases with no gene match: 8. Per germline, CDR1 ENHRY and CDR2 SYGVKD. This CDR3 is built from 15 residues. The CDR3 region has the DNA TGTGCCATCAGTGATATCGAGCGGGGAAGCAATGAGCAGTTCTTC. Amino acid sequence: CAISDIERGSNEQFF.

V and J are TRBV7-8 and TRBJ2-1; tentatively, D is TRBD2 (5 bases). This CDR3 spans 14 amino acids. V lost 4 bases and J 5 bases, leaving 12 bases between the germline ends. CDR1 and CDR2 from the germline V gene are SGHVS and FQNEAQ. For the CDR3, the DNA is TGTGCCAGCAGCTCCCAAGGACTTAACAATGAGCAGTTCTTC. This translates into CASSSQGLNNEQFF.

This clone occurred once. The rearrangement joins TRBV30 to TRBJ2-3, with 8 bases that match TRBD2. The CDR3 is 11 residues long. CDR1 and CDR2 (germline): GTSNPN, SVGIG (reference sequence). V was pared by 5 bases and J by 9 bases, with 4 bases of the junction left unmatched. In DNA form, the CDR3 reads TGTGCCTGGGCGGGGGGTAGAACGCAGTATTTT. Translated, it gives CAWAGGRTQYF.

The chain employs TRBV6-6 and TRBJ2-3, with TRBD1 as a possible D gene (6 bases). CDR3 length: 14 amino acids. V dropped 2 bases and J dropped 8 bases, with 14 bases sitting between them. The germline CDR1 and CDR2 sequences are MNHNY and SVGAGI (reference sequence). CDR3 protein: CASSYEGVGGTQYF. CDR3 in DNA: TGTGCCAGCAGTTACGAGGGGGTTGGGGGTACGCAGTATTTT.

The chain couples TRBV30 to TRBJ1-5, with no clear D. The ends were cut back, 2 bases at V and 4 bases at J, with 15 bases in the middle. This CDR3 has 15 amino acids. The germline gives CDR1 GTSNPN, CDR2 SVGIG (reference sequence). CDR3 sequence (DNA): TGTGCCTGGAGTCAACAGTACTCACGTAATCAGCCCCAGCATTTT. The encoded protein is CAWSQQYSRNQPQHF.

The rearrangement joins TRBV10-1 to TRBJ1-2, with a weak D call TRBD1 (6 bases). The germline CDR1 and CDR2 sequences are WNHNN and SYGVQD (reference sequence). This CDR3 has 13 amino acids. The V end was cut by 6 bases, the J end by 8 bases, with 16 bases between. CDR3 region: CASSDTGTQGYTF. DNA of the CDR3: TGCGCCAGCAGCGATACCGGGACACAAGGCTACACCTTC.